The next 9 T cell receptor beta chains were all read from a single sample in a study of blood T cell repertoires in COVID-19. The protocol was immunoSEQ multiplex PCR, while the TCRdb copy is restricted to in-frame clones and leaves out a portion. The repertoire holds about 480,000 clones, approximately 87% seen once, with 1.5% to 2% in the top ten. Sequenced material: PBMCs or T cells enriched from blood (not recorded which). These receptors all stem from a woman aged 35 to 49 who had recovered from COVID-19.

This clone appeared once. The chain employs TRBV29-1 and TRBJ2-2; no firm D call. Germline assignment: CDR1 SQVTM and CDR2 ANQGSEA. Trimming removed 5 bases at V and 3 bases at J, with 10 bases between. There are 13 residues in the CDR3. The DNA for the CDR3 is TGCAGCGTTAGAAAACACCACACCGGGGAGCTGTTTTTT. It is translated as CSVRKHHTGELFF.

The chain couples TRBV29-1 to TRBJ1-3; D call uncertain. The germline CDR1 and CDR2 sequences are SQVTM and ANQGSEA. V was pared by 4 bases and J by 0 bases, with 10 bases between. The CDR3 length is 14 residues. The CDR3 nucleotides are TGCAGCGTTGTGAGTCCGTACTCTGGAAACACCATATATTTT. This codes for CSVVSPYSGNTIYF.

A remark on this clone: The sample holds other DNA sequences that translate to the same CDR3. The chain uses TRBV18 and TRBJ2-2; D gene unclear. In germline, CDR1 is KGHSH, CDR2 LQKENI. V lost 3 bases, J lost 1 base, and 6 bases lay in between. This CDR3 is 14 amino acids long. CDR3: CASSPSQNTGELFF. The CDR3, as DNA: TGTGCCAGCTCACCTAGCCAGAACACCGGGGAGCTGTTTTTT.

The J gene is TRBJ2-2, the V gene TRBV24-1; 9 positions match TRBD2. This CDR3 comprises 17 residues. V shed 9 bases and J 2 bases; nucleotides not matched to a gene: 12. Germline CDR1 and CDR2: KGHDR and SFDVKD. The CDR3 bases are TGTGCCACCTCCTTAGGGCTAGCGGGGAAAAACACCGGGGAGCTGTTTTTT. Its translation: CATSLGLAGKNTGELFF.

The gene calls are TRBV5-1 and TRBJ1-2; 9 bases map to TRBD1. The germline gives CDR1 SGHRS, CDR2 YFSETQ. This CDR3 has 15 residues. Germline trimming cut 0 bases from V and 4 bases from J; bases unmatched to any gene: 4. The CDR3 nucleotides are TGCGCCAGCAGCTTGGAGGGACAGGGTACCTATGGCTACACCTTC. As protein: CASSLEGQGTYGYTF. Complete variable domain (other parts from reference TRBV5-1 and TRBJ1-2): KAGVTQTPRYLIKTRGQQVTLSCSPISGHRSVSWYQQTPGQGLQFLFEYFSETQRNKGNFPGRFSGRQFSNSRSEMNVSTLELGDSALYLCASSLEGQGTYGYTFGSGTRLTVV.

V is TRBV30 and J is TRBJ1-1, with D unresolved. V lost 7 bases and J lost 0, with 12 bases in between. The CDR3 runs to 13 residues. Germline V lookup: CDR1 GTSNPN, CDR2 SVGIG (reference sequence). CDR3: CASARGMNTEAFF. In nucleotides, the CDR3 is TGTGCCTCCGCCCGAGGCATGAACACTGAAGCTTTCTTT.

The chain's CDR3 is CASSAKREFPETQYF. The CDR3 nucleotides read TGTGCCAGCAGCGCTAAGCGGGAGTTTCCAGAGACCCAGTACTTC. J is TRBJ2-5 and V is TRBV7-2; 8 bases agree with TRBD2. J gave up 4 bases and V 5 bases, and 9 bases lay outside the gene matches. CDR3 length: 15 amino acids. Germline lookup yields CDR1 SGHTA and CDR2 FQGNSA.

This clone was counted a single time. CDR3 loop: CAWSQGGSGNTIYF. CDR3 nucleotides: TGTGCCTGGAGCCAGGGGGGCTCTGGAAACACCATATATTTT. The V call is TRBV30, the J call TRBJ1-3; 7 nucleotides agree with TRBD1. V dropped 3 bases and J dropped 0; count of bases not matched to a gene: 2. Germline assignment: CDR1 GTSNPN and CDR2 SVGIG (reference sequence). The CDR3 contains 14 residues.

The CDR3 reads CASSQGQGDGYTF. The DNA of the CDR3 is TGTGCCAGCAGCCAGGGACAGGGGGACGGCTACACCTTC. The chain employs TRBV3-1 (or the pseudogene TRBV3-2) and TRBJ1-2, with TRBD1 matching over 11 bases. CDR3 length: 13 residues. V was clipped by 3 bases and J by 8 bases; unmatched bases: 2. Germline assignment: CDR1 LGHDT and CDR2 YNNKEL (reference sequence).